Sample share makes the clone carrying this T cell receptor (beta chain) medium-sized (0.01 to 0.1%). The sample is drawn from a study of immune characterization of retroperitoneal liposarcoma. A single record per CDR3 protein comes from TCRdb applying MiXCR to the PCR reads. The data show approximately 9,500 distinct CDR3 sequences, with 28% seen just once and approximately 8.3% held by the top ten. Germline assignment: CDR1 MNHNS and CDR2 SASEGT. Trimming stripped 2 bases from V and 5 bases from J, with 10 bases between. CDR3 length equals 14 residues. Source material: tumor tissue. The chain joins TRBV6-1 to TRBJ2-1; perhaps TRBD2 as D (7 bases). The clonotype was recovered from a male donor with retroperitoneal liposarcoma. The chain's CDR3 is CASSERGANNEQFF. CDR3 DNA: TGTGCCAGCAGTGAACGGGGGGCGAACAATGAGCAGTTCTTC.